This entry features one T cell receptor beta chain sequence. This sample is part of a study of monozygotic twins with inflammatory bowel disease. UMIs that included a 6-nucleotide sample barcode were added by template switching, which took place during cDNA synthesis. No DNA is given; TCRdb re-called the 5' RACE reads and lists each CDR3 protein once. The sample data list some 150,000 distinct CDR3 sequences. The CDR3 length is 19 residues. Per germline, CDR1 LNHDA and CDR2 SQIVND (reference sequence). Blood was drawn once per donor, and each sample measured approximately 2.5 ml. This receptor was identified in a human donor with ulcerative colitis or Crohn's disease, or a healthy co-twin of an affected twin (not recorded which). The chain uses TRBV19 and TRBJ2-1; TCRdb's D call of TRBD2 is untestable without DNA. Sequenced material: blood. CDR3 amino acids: CASSIDGTSGSVSYNEQFF.